The 3 T cell receptor beta chains given below trace back to one sample, sequenced in a study of PD-1 blockade in classical Hodgkin lymphoma. Every patient had relapsed following autologous stem cell transplantation, and cohorts differed in brentuximab vedotin exposure. Repertoires were generated with immunoSEQ multiplex PCR, while TCRdb's copy carries only in-frame clones and drops some. The sample includes about 100,000 clones, around 89% of them seen just once. The sample in question was peripheral blood mononuclear cells (PBMCs), obtained before the second cycle of nivolumab. These receptors were collected from a human donor with classical Hodgkin lymphoma.

The gene calls are TRBV5-4 and TRBJ2-5; 7 bases map to TRBD1. The junction had 9 bases not matched to a gene; V was cut back by 5 bases and J by 2 bases. From germline, CDR1 is SGHNT and CDR2 YYREEE (reference sequence). CDR3 size: 15 residues. The CDR3: CASSRDPGQQETQYF. The CDR3 nucleotides read TGTGCCAGCAGTCGCGACCCGGGACAGCAAGAGACCCAGTACTTC.

This clone appeared many times. The chain has TRBV15 and TRBJ2-1; D may correspond to TRBD1 or TRBD2 (5 bases each). The V gene lost 1 base and the J gene lost 8 bases, with 15 bases spanning the gap. The CDR3 length is 15 residues. Germline-derived CDR1 and CDR2 are LNHNV and YYDKDF (reference sequence). CDR3 coding DNA: TGTGCCACCAGCAGAGCCGCGGCCGGGGCCGATGAGCAGTTCTTC. Amino acid sequence: CATSRAAAGADEQFF. The entire variable domain, with the rest obtained from reference TRBV15 and TRBJ2-1, is as follows: DAMVIQNPRYQVTQFGKPVTLSCSQTLNHNVMYWYQQKSSQAPKLLFHYYDKDFNNEADTPDNFQSRRPNTSFCFLDIRSPGLGDTAMYLCATSRAAAGADEQFFGPGTRLTVL.

The rearrangement uses TRBV6-5 and TRBJ2-1; 12 nucleotides line up with TRBD2. The CDR3 consists of 14 residues. J lost 6 bases, V lost 8 bases, and 5 bases had no gene match. From germline, CDR1 is MNHEY and CDR2 SVGAGI. The CDR3 spells CASGTSGGTNEQFF. CDR3 bases: TGTGCCAGCGGAACTAGCGGGGGGACCAATGAGCAGTTCTTC.